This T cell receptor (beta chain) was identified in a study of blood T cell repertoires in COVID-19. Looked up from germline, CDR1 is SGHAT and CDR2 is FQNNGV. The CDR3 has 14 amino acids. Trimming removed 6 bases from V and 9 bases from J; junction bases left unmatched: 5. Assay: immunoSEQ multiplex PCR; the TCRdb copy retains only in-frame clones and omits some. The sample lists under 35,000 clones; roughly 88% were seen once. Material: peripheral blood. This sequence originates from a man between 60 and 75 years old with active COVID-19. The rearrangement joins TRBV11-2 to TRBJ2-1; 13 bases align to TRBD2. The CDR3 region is CASRSGLAGVEQFF. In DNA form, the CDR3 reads TGTGCCAGCAGATCCGGACTAGCGGGAGTTGAGCAGTTCTTC.